The rows below give T cell receptor beta chains drawn from one sample of a study of OX40 agonist ivuxolimab in advanced cancers. Clones were sequenced by immunoSEQ multiplex PCR, and TCRdb holds only the in-frame ones, with some missing. The repertoire holds roughly 70,000 clones, with more than 75% as singletons. The material was CD4+ or CD8+ T cells sorted from blood, obtained in a trial of the OX40 agonist ivuxolimab. The source is an adult with an advanced solid tumor such as melanoma, head and neck, liver or kidney cancer. CDR3s include the opening cysteine and the closing phenylalanine or tryptophan. Fields, in order: V gene, clone size, J gene, D gene, CDR3 DNA, CDR3 protein. A D gene is named only where the DNA matches it firmly. The size entry is marked missing in some rows and otherwise reads once, few, many or a size class.

TRBV18,once,TRBJ2-1,NA,TGTGCCAGCTCACCACCGGTGGGGGACTACAATGAGCAGTTCTTC,CASSPPVGDYNEQFF
TRBV10-3,NA,TRBJ1-1,NA,TGTGCCATCAGTGAGTCCCGGGGAGTGAACACTGAAGCTTTCTTT,CAISESRGVNTEAFF
TRBV5-1,NA,TRBJ2-1,TRBD2,TGCGCCAGCATGAACCACGGGACTAGCGGGGGCACGTCCTACAATGAGCAGTTCTTC,CASMNHGTSGGTSYNEQFF
TRBV7-2,few,TRBJ2-3,TRBD2,TGTGCCAGCAGCGTAGCGGGGGGTGGCACAGATACGCAGTATTTT,CASSVAGGGTDTQYF
TRBV28,NA,TRBJ1-1,NA,TGTGCCAGCAGTTTAGGATATGAAGCTTTCTTT,CASSLGYEAFF
TRBV6-6,NA,TRBJ1-1,NA,TGTGCCAGCAGTTACAGGGGTGCGGCTTTCTTT,CASSYRGAAFF
TRBV12-5,NA,TRBJ2-7,NA,TGTGCTAGTGGTTTGGCCCCCAGGGTAACCTACGAGCAGTACTTC,CASGLAPRVTYEQYF
TRBV9,NA,TRBJ1-4,NA,TGTGCCAGCAGCGAGGGGGTCAGACCTAATGAAAAACTGTTTTTT,CASSEGVRPNEKLFF
TRBV5-6,once,TRBJ2-1,NA,TGTGCCAGCAGCTTACTAGGGGGGATCTCGGACGACCCTAACAATGAGCAGTTCTTC,CASSLLGGISDDPNNEQFF
TRBV5-3,NA,TRBJ2-5,NA,TGTGCCAGAAGCTTAGGGGGGAGTCCGGAGACCCAGTACTTC,CARSLGGSPETQYF
TRBV9,NA,TRBJ2-1,NA,TGTGCCAGCAGCGTTATGGACAGTTCCTACAATGAGCAGTTCTTC,CASSVMDSSYNEQFF
TRBV15,NA,TRBJ2-2,TRBD1,TGTGCCGCTCGACAGGGTAACACCGGGGAGCTGTTTTTT,CAARQGNTGELFF
TRBV2,few,TRBJ1-1,NA,TGTGCCAGCAGTGTCGGGGTAGGGGAAGCTTTCTTT,CASSVGVGEAFF
TRBV6-6,NA,TRBJ2-6,NA,TGTGCCACCACCCGTAACTCTGGGGCCAACGTCCTGACTTTC,CATTRNSGANVLTF
TRBV19,NA,TRBJ1-5,TRBD1,TGTGCCAGTAGTACGACAGGGGTGGGTGGCAATCAGCCCCAGCATTTT,CASSTTGVGGNQPQHF
TRBV12-5,NA,TRBJ2-1,NA,TGTGCTAGCACGCAGGGGTACAATGAGCAGTTCTTC,CASTQGYNEQFF
TRBV7-9,NA,TRBJ1-2,NA,TGTGCCAGCAGCTTAGGCCCGGGGGGCAGAAATTACTATGGCTACACCTTC,CASSLGPGGRNYYGYTF
TRBV18,NA,TRBJ1-2,TRBD1,TGTGCCAGCTCACCACCCTCAGGGGGACCGAGTGTCTATGGCTACACCTTC,CASSPPSGGPSVYGYTF
TRBV2,NA,TRBJ1-4,NA,TGTGCCAGCAGTGAACAGGGCTTGGACAATGAAAAACTGTTTTTT,CASSEQGLDNEKLFF
TRBV5-6,NA,TRBJ2-5,NA,TGTGCCAGCAGCTTGGCAGGGAGAGAGACCCAGTACTTC,CASSLAGRETQYF
TRBV18,NA,TRBJ2-1,TRBD2,TGTGCCAGCTCACCGACCCTGGCGGGGGGCCCCAATGAGCAGTTCTTC,CASSPTLAGGPNEQFF
TRBV15,NA,TRBJ2-3,TRBD2,TGTGCCACCAGCAGAGGGGGTAGCGGGGAGTATACGCAGTATTTT,CATSRGGSGEYTQYF
TRBV18,NA,TRBJ2-7,NA,TGTGCCAGCTCACCAGTCGTTTCCCGGGGCTACGAGCAGTACTTC,CASSPVVSRGYEQYF
TRBV5-1,few,TRBJ2-1,NA,TGCGCCAGCAGCTTGGTTGCAGGAAAGGGAAATGAGCAGTTCTTC,CASSLVAGKGNEQFF
TRBV2,NA,TRBJ2-1,NA,TGTGCCAGCAGTGCCAACTCCTACAATGAGCAGTTCTTC,CASSANSYNEQFF
TRBV18,NA,TRBJ2-7,NA,TGTGCCAGCTCGCCTGGGGCTCGAGGGGGGACCTACGAGCAGTACTTC,CASSPGARGGTYEQYF
TRBV10-3,NA,TRBJ1-6,NA,TGTGCCATCAGTGAGTCGTCAGATTCACCCCTCCACTTT,CAISESSDSPLHF
TRBV27,NA,TRBJ1-5,NA,TGTGCCAGCAGTTTATCCGGGGGCGGGTATCAGCCCCAGCATTTT,CASSLSGGGYQPQHF
TRBV5-8,NA,TRBJ1-4,NA,TGTGCCAGCAGCTTTTTGCGCGCTGAAAAACTGTTTTTT,CASSFLRAEKLFF
TRBV27,NA,TRBJ2-2,NA,TGTGCCAGCAGTGCCAGGAATGGGGGCGGGGAGCTGTTTTTT,CASSARNGGGELFF
TRBV4-1,NA,TRBJ2-5,NA,TGCGCCAGCAGCCAAGGGCGGAACTCTCAAGAGACCCAGTACTTC,CASSQGRNSQETQYF
TRBV6-5,NA,TRBJ2-2,NA,TGTGCCGTAAATTACAGGGTTAACACCGGGGAGCTGTTTTTT,CAVNYRVNTGELFF
TRBV5-1,once,TRBJ2-2,NA,TGCGCCAGCAGCTTGGCAGGGGTAGGGGCCGGGGAGCTGTTTTTT,CASSLAGVGAGELFF
TRBV14,NA,TRBJ2-1,NA,TGTGCCAGCTCATGGTCGGTAGTGGTCTCGGGTAATGAGCAGTTCTTC,CASSWSVVVSGNEQFF
TRBV4-3,once,TRBJ2-1,NA,TGCGCCAGCAGCCAAGATCTGAGTCGGGGAGTCCGTGACCATGAGCAGTTCTTC,CASSQDLSRGVRDHEQFF
TRBV29-1,NA,TRBJ2-3,TRBD2,TGCAGCGTGGGACAGGGTGCTAGCGGGGGGCGGGATACGCAGTATTTT,CSVGQGASGGRDTQYF
TRBV4-1,NA,TRBJ1-2,NA,TGCGCCAGCAGCCAAGCCAGGGGCTATGGCTACACCTTC,CASSQARGYGYTF
TRBV6-5,NA,TRBJ1-2,NA,TGTGCCAGCAACCGCGATCGAGGCTACACCTTC,CASNRDRGYTF
TRBV7-8,NA,TRBJ1-1,NA,TGTGCCAGCAGCTTAGTCAGGAACACTGAAGCTTTCTTT,CASSLVRNTEAFF
TRBV4-3,NA,TRBJ2-1,TRBD2,TGCGCCAGCAGCGATCGACTAGCATTGGGCAGCACCTACAATGAGCAGTTCTTC,CASSDRLALGSTYNEQFF
TRBV14,once,TRBJ2-5,NA,TGTGCCAGCAGCCAAATGAGAAAGACCCAGTACTTC,CASSQMRKTQYF
TRBV2,NA,TRBJ2-5,TRBD1,TGTGCCAGGGGGACAGGTCAGAGGGAGACCCAGTACTTC,CARGTGQRETQYF
TRBV27,NA,TRBJ2-1,TRBD1,TGTGCCAGCAGTTGGACAGGGAACAATGAGCAGTTCTTC,CASSWTGNNEQFF
TRBV19,few,TRBJ2-2,NA,TGTGCCAGTAGTCCAACAGGGTCCGCCGGGGAGCTGTTTTTT,CASSPTGSAGELFF
TRBV11-2,NA,TRBJ1-3,TRBD1,TGTGCCAGCAGCCGTACAGGGGAGAGTGGAAACACCATATATTTT,CASSRTGESGNTIYF
TRBV2,NA,TRBJ2-7,NA,TGTGCCAGCAAAGCGACGGGTTCCCTGAGCTCCTACGAGCAGTACTTC,CASKATGSLSSYEQYF
TRBV11-2,few,TRBJ2-3,TRBD2,TGTGCCAGCAGCTTAGAGAGCGCTAGCGGGGGGGCAGGAGATACGCAGTATTTT,CASSLESASGGAGDTQYF
TRBV5-1,few,TRBJ1-6,NA,TGCGCCAGCAGCCCGGGGCGGGGGACTTATTCACCCCTCCACTTT,CASSPGRGTYSPLHF
TRBV6-6,NA,TRBJ1-4,NA,TGTGCCAGCAGCCCCGGAGGCAGTCGCGAAAAACTGTTTTTT,CASSPGGSREKLFF
TRBV7-2,NA,TRBJ2-7,NA,TGTGCCAGCAGCTGGACGACCGGGGCCGGCTACGAGCAGTACTTC,CASSWTTGAGYEQYF
TRBV7-2,once,TRBJ1-4,NA,TGTGCCAGCAGCGACAGATATGAAAAACTGTTTTTT,CASSDRYEKLFF
TRBV4-3,NA,TRBJ2-1,NA,TGCGCCAGCAGCCGATTCAGGGACCCCCCTAACAATGAGCAGTTCTTC,CASSRFRDPPNNEQFF